The T cell receptor beta chain under discussion was sequenced for a study of human T cells and chemical hapten exposure. Across the whole study: An area of 2 cm by roughly 2 cm on upper inner arm skin received 2% DPC for sensitization. Throughout the approximately 24-week study, diphenylcyclopropenone was applied weekly to the patients' scalps. On the upper back, patch tests were applied with 0.01% DPC and read at 6 days. Chiefly women, the patients showed alopecia areata, totalis or universalis.

The CDR3 consists of 14 residues. V gave up 5 bases and J gave up 9 bases, with 14 bases separating them. Germline loops: CDR1 SEHNR, CDR2 FQNEAQ (reference sequence). This clonotype was detected many times. As to time point: patch test 1, 2 weeks after DPC sensitization. Stated treatment: therapeutic diphenylcyclopropenone sensitization with weekly scalp DPC. TCRdb redid the calling of the RACE reads with MiXCR, one entry per CDR3 protein. This sample has around 380,000 distinct CDR3 sequences; around 5% occur once, and the top ten carry 2% to 2.5%. This sample comprised whole blood, obtained in connection with sensitization to the hapten diphenylcyclopropenone (DPC). The V call is TRBV7-9, the J call TRBJ1-6; D unresolved. The receptor was derived from a woman aged 50 to 65 with alopecia areata. Some clones in this sample may be carry-over from other donors' samples. The CDR3 DNA follows: TGTGCCAGCAGCCCCGGGGAATTCAGTTCACCCCTCCACTTT. Translation gives CASSPGEFSSPLHF.